This is a list of T cell receptor beta chains from one sample in a study of blood T cells in healthy people across ages. TCRdb ran MiXCR on the 5' RACE reads and lists one entry per CDR3 protein. The table has about 1 million distinct CDR3 sequences, under 45% seen once; the top ten hold approximately 17%. The sequenced sample was blood. Every receptor here comes from a woman aged 55-70 years in good health. Both conserved end residues are part of each CDR3. Fields, in order: V gene, J gene, D gene, clone size, CDR3 DNA, CDR3 protein. A D gene is named only where the DNA matches it firmly. The listing skips clone size in some rows; elsewhere it reads once, few, many or a size class.

V: TRBV20-1
J: TRBJ2-5
D: TRBD1
size: few
DNA: TGCAGTGCTAGGGGCTATGACAGGGGGGAGGATGAGCAGTACTTC
CDR3: CSARGYDRGEDEQYF

V: TRBV28
J: TRBJ2-7
D: NA
size: few
DNA: TGTGCCAGCAGTAATGGGGGTACCTACGAGCAGTACTTC
CDR3: CASSNGGTYEQYF

V: TRBV11-1
J: TRBJ2-7
D: TRBD2
size: NA
DNA: TGTGCCAGCAGCTTAGGGGCCCGTGGGGGGACTAGCGGGCATGGCACCTACGAGCAGTACTTC
CDR3: CASSLGARGGTSGHGTYEQYF

V: TRBV28
J: TRBJ1-6
D: NA
size: NA
DNA: TGTGCCAGCTTCGGGGCCCCCTTGGACCGTTCACCCCTCCACTTT
CDR3: CASFGAPLDRSPLHF

V: TRBV9
J: TRBJ2-4
D: NA
size: few
DNA: TGTGCCAGCAGCGCCAATCAGGGAGGCTTCGACATTCAGTACTTC
CDR3: CASSANQGGFDIQYF

V: TRBV20-1
J: TRBJ2-1
D: TRBD2
size: NA
DNA: TGCAGTGCTAATCTAGCGGGGCTAAACAATGAGCAGTTCTTC
CDR3: CSANLAGLNNEQFF

V: TRBV7-2
J: TRBJ2-2
D: NA
size: NA
DNA: TGTGCCAGCAGCTCCAGATTAGAGGGTTACACCGGGGAGCTGTTTTTT
CDR3: CASSSRLEGYTGELFF

V: TRBV7-6
J: TRBJ2-3
D: NA
size: NA
DNA: TGTGCCAGCAGCTTAGATTACTTAGATACGCAGTATTTT
CDR3: CASSLDYLDTQYF

V: TRBV20-1
J: TRBJ1-5
D: TRBD1
size: few
DNA: TGCAGTGCCCGACAGGGTACGGATCAGCCCCAGCATTTT
CDR3: CSARQGTDQPQHF

V: TRBV9
J: TRBJ2-2
D: TRBD2
size: NA
DNA: TGTGCCAGCAGCACGACTAGCGGGAGCACCGGGGAGCTGTTTTTT
CDR3: CASSTTSGSTGELFF

V: TRBV28
J: TRBJ1-2
D: NA
size: NA
DNA: TGTGCCAGCAGTATTGAGGACCTAGGGGGCTACACCTTC
CDR3: CASSIEDLGGYTF

V: TRBV10-3
J: TRBJ1-5
D: TRBD1
size: NA
DNA: TGTGCCATCAGCAAGGGGACAGACAATCAGCCCCAGCATTTT
CDR3: CAISKGTDNQPQHF

V: TRBV6-5
J: TRBJ2-2
D: NA
size: NA
DNA: TGTGCCAGCAGTTACTTATACACCGGGGAGCTGTTTTTT
CDR3: CASSYLYTGELFF

V: TRBV10-3
J: TRBJ2-3
D: TRBD2
size: few
DNA: TGTGCCATCAGTGAGGGGACTAGCGGGATGGGCACAGATACGCAGTATTTT
CDR3: CAISEGTSGMGTDTQYF

V: TRBV4-1
J: TRBJ2-5
D: NA
size: NA
DNA: TGCGCCAGCAGCCAAGGCGAAAAACGACAGACCCAGTACTTC
CDR3: CASSQGEKRQTQYF

V: TRBV12-3/TRBV12-4
J: TRBJ2-3
D: TRBD2
size: NA
DNA: TGTGCCAGCACCTTCACTAGCGGGAGGGCCGCAGATACGCAGTATTTT
CDR3: CASTFTSGRAADTQYF

V: TRBV28
J: TRBJ2-5
D: TRBD2
size: many
DNA: TGTGCCAGCAGTCGAAGCGGGAGTCAAGAGACCCAGTACTTC
CDR3: CASSRSGSQETQYF

V: TRBV2
J: TRBJ2-3
D: NA
size: many
DNA: TGCGCCAGCAGTGAGACTGATACAGATACGCAGTATTTT
CDR3: CASSETDTDTQYF

V: TRBV20-1
J: TRBJ2-3
D: TRBD2
size: few
DNA: TGCAGTGCTAGAGACTTAGCGGGATCCAATACGCAGTATTTT
CDR3: CSARDLAGSNTQYF

V: TRBV6-4
J: TRBJ2-1
D: TRBD2
size: few
DNA: TGTGCCAGCAACAAACTAGCGGGAGGCTTGGATGAGCAGTTCTTC
CDR3: CASNKLAGGLDEQFF

V: TRBV5-1
J: TRBJ2-5
D: NA
size: NA
DNA: TGCGCCAGCAACCAACCGGGCCGGGGGCAAGAGACCCAGTACTTC
CDR3: CASNQPGRGQETQYF

V: TRBV28
J: TRBJ1-5
D: NA
size: NA
DNA: TGTGCCAGCAGCAGCCCGGAGGGCCGCAATCAGCCCCAGCATTTT
CDR3: CASSSPEGRNQPQHF

V: TRBV29-1
J: TRBJ1-3
D: NA
size: few
DNA: TGCAGCGTTCTAGCCGGAAACACCATATATTTT
CDR3: CSVLAGNTIYF

V: TRBV6-6
J: TRBJ2-3
D: NA
size: few
DNA: TGTGCCAGCAGTTTCGAAGATACAGATACGCAGTATTTT
CDR3: CASSFEDTDTQYF

V: TRBV27
J: TRBJ2-7
D: TRBD1
size: NA
DNA: TGTGCCAGCAGTCCCCGGGACAGGGCCAACGAGCAGTACTTC
CDR3: CASSPRDRANEQYF

V: TRBV18
J: TRBJ2-7
D: TRBD2
size: NA
DNA: TGTGCCAGCTCACCATTAGGACTAGCGGGAGTCGGTGCGGGCGAGCAGTACTTC
CDR3: CASSPLGLAGVGAGEQYF

V: TRBV6-1
J: TRBJ1-2
D: TRBD1
size: NA
DNA: TGTGCCAGCAGTGAGTGGACAGGGAGAGCTGACGACTATGGCTACACCTTC
CDR3: CASSEWTGRADDYGYTF

V: TRBV9
J: TRBJ2-7
D: NA
size: few
DNA: TGTGCCAGCAGCGCCGACTACAATGAGCAGTACTTC
CDR3: CASSADYNEQYF